The 27 T cell receptor beta chains given below trace back to one sample, sequenced in a study of T cells in Graves' hyperthyroidism and ophthalmopathy. Amplification targeted TCR beta CDR3 regions from RNA transcripts. Researchers ran a first-round RT-PCR on the TCR CDR3 using the HTBI primer set. TCRdb reprocessed the multiplex PCR reads via MiXCR and lists one record per CDR3 protein. The repertoire holds 280,000 or so distinct CDR3 sequences, with about 25% as singletons. Specimen: blood. The receptors here all came from a man aged 40-49 years with Graves' hyperthyroidism that later progressed to Graves' ophthalmopathy.

This clonotype was counted ten times or more. The rearrangement links TRBV12-3 or TRBV12-4 to TRBJ1-2; the D is unclear. Trimming stripped 1 base from V and 7 bases from J, with 7 bases between. CDR3 length equals 12 residues. The CDR3 loop reads CASSLDGVGYTF. CDR3 sequence (DNA): TGTGCCAGCAGTTTAGATGGCGTTGGCTACACCTTC.

The chain links TRBV12-3 or TRBV12-4 to TRBJ2-4; no definite D call. Trimming stripped 8 bases from V and 0 bases from J, with 14 bases between. The CDR3 has 15 amino acids. The CDR3 is CASGSLGVAKNIQYF. DNA of the CDR3: TGTGCCAGCGGTTCCCTTGGGGTAGCCAAAAACATTCAGTACTTC.

Turning to this clonotype: Mismatch with germline at one junction end may stem from a read error. J is TRBJ1-2 and V is TRBV6-1, with TRBD1 matching 8 bases. CDR3 length equals 17 residues. Germline V gives CDR1 MNHNS, CDR2 SASEGT. The CDR3 DNA reads TGTGCCAGCGGTGAATCTTCCTTCCGCCGACAGGGGTATGGCTACACCTTC. Translated: CASGESSFRRQGYGYTF.

This clonotype was recorded many times. The V gene is TRBV3-1, the J gene TRBJ2-2, with D possibly matching TRBD2 (6 bases). Germline assignment: CDR1 LGHDT and CDR2 YNNKEL (reference sequence). V shed 1 base and J shed 6 bases, with 12 bases lying between them. CDR3 length equals 15 residues. The CDR3 bases are TGTGCCAGCAGCCAAGTTGGCGGGGTACCCGGGGAGCTGTTTTTT. This encodes CASSQVGGVPGELFF. Complete variable domain (other parts from reference TRBV3-1 and TRBJ2-2): DTAVSQTPKYLVTQMGNDKSIKCEQNLGHDTMYWYKQDSKKFLKIMFSYNNKELIINETVPNRFSPKSPDKAHLNLHINSLELGDSAVYFCASSQVGGVPGELFFGEGSRLTVL.

At least ten counts were recorded for this clonotype. The V gene is TRBV15, the J gene TRBJ2-7; 11 bases match TRBD2. V lost 0 bases to trimming and J lost 6 bases; unmatched junction nucleotides: 13. The CDR3 sequence is 18 residues long. Germline V gives CDR1 LNHNV, CDR2 YYDKDF (reference sequence). The CDR3 sequence is CATSRDLMKTSGKGEQYF. The DNA for the CDR3 is TGTGCCACCAGCAGAGATTTGATGAAGACTAGCGGGAAGGGCGAGCAGTACTTC.

This clonotype was seen ten or more times. The chain joins TRBV15 to TRBJ1-1; TRBD1 matches at 7 bases. The germline CDR1 and CDR2 sequences are LNHNV and YYDKDF (reference sequence). This CDR3 contains 14 residues. Trimming took 1 base from V and 10 from J; bases not matched to a gene: 9. The CDR3 bases are TGTGCCACCAGCAGAGGGGACAGAATTTCGGGAGCTTTCTTT. Amino acid sequence: CATSRGDRISGAFF.

This clonotype has a count of ten or more. The V call is TRBV24-1, the J call TRBJ2-2; no clear D gene. The CDR3 covers 15 residues. V gave up 0 bases and J gave up 7 bases, with 11 bases separating them. Germline values: CDR1 KGHDR, CDR2 SFDVKD. CDR3 bases: TGTGCCACCAGTGATTTGCGGCTAGATGGCGGGGAGCTGTTTTTT. It is translated as CATSDLRLDGGELFF.

This clonotype was observed at least ten times. The chain couples TRBV12-3 or TRBV12-4 to TRBJ1-5, with 8 bases aligning to TRBD1. V shed 7 bases, J shed 3 bases, and the junction held 5 bases outside the gene matches. CDR3 length: 14 residues. The CDR3, as DNA: TGTGCCAGCACCCAGGGGGCCTCCAATCAGCCCCAGCATTTT. This encodes CASTQGASNQPQHF.

This clonotype was seen many times. The chain carries TRBV6-1 and TRBJ2-7; 8 bases agree with TRBD2. V lost 4 bases, J lost 6 bases, and 11 bases stayed unmatched. Germline CDR1 MNHNS, CDR2 SASEGT. The CDR3 covers 15 residues. CDR3 bases: TGTGCCAGCAGTGGGCGGGGGGCTGGGGGCTTCGAGCAGTACTTC. Translation gives CASSGRGAGGFEQYF.

The CDR3 sequence: CASSPGQWNTEAFF. The CDR3 DNA reads TGTGCCAGCAGTCCGGGACAGTGGAACACTGAAGCTTTCTTT. V and J are TRBV6-1 and TRBJ1-1, with 7 bases fitting TRBD1. This CDR3 comprises 14 residues. The J segment lost 1 base and the V segment lost 5 bases, leaving 4 bases of the junction unmatched. Per the germline V gene, CDR1 is MNHNS and CDR2 is SASEGT.

The genes are TRBV30 and TRBJ1-2; D perhaps matches TRBD1 (6 bases). The CDR3 totals 13 residues. Germline-derived CDR1 and CDR2 are GTSNPN and SVGIG (reference sequence). With 3 bases removed from V and 4 bases from J, the gap between germline ends came to 12 bases. CDR3 sequence reads: CAWSDQGSYGYTF. For the CDR3, the DNA is TGTGCCTGGAGCGATCAGGGGTCCTATGGCTACACCTTC. Looking up the rest from reference TRBV30 and TRBJ1-2 gives the full variable domain: SQTIHQWPATLVQPVGSPLSLECTVEGTSNPNLYWYRQAAGRGLQLLFYSVGIGQISSEVPQNLSASRPQDRQFILSSKKLLLSDSGFYLCAWSDQGSYGYTFGSGTRLTVV.

The chain uses TRBV14 and TRBJ2-5, with D possibly TRBD2 on 5 matching bases. V shed 4 bases and J shed 2 bases, with 8 bases lying between them. The germline V gene has CDR1 SGHDN and CDR2 FVKESK. CDR3 size: 13 residues. The CDR3 DNA is TGTGCCAGCAGCCGGAGAGGGCAAGAGACCCAGTACTTC. It specifies CASSRRGQETQYF.

This clonotype was seen repeatedly, ten times or more. The genes are TRBV29-1 and TRBJ2-5; D ambiguous. Germline lookup yields CDR1 SQVTM and CDR2 ANQGSEA. The V and J ends lost 5 bases and 0 bases respectively, with 7 bases between them. This CDR3 is built from 12 residues. The CDR3 coding sequence is TGCAGCGTTAGGTCACACCAAGAGACCCAGTACTTC. Protein product: CSVRSHQETQYF.

Ten or more counts support this clonotype. This chain uses TRBV30 with TRBJ2-2; D is unclear. Germline CDR1 and CDR2: GTSNPN and SVGIG (reference sequence). V was trimmed by 2 bases and J by 7 bases, leaving 5 bases between them. The CDR3 length is 11 residues. This CDR3 is CAWSSVGELFF. The CDR3 nucleotides are TGTGCCTGGAGTTCAGTCGGGGAGCTGTTTTTT.

This clonotype was detected ten times or more. As DNA, the CDR3 is TGCAGCGTCCAGCCGATCCAGGGAGGGGGAAACACCATATATTTT. Encoded protein: CSVQPIQGGGNTIYF. This chain uses TRBV29-1 with TRBJ1-3, with D possibly being TRBD1 (5 bases). Germline V CDR1 and CDR2: SQVTM, ANQGSEA. V was cut by 6 bases and J by 4 bases, with 19 bases left in between. The length of the CDR3 is 15 residues. Full variable domain (remainder filled in from reference TRBV29-1 and TRBJ1-3): SAVISQKPSRDICQRGTSLTIQCQVDSQVTMMFWYRQQPGQSLTLIATANQGSEATYESGFVIDKFPISRPNLTFSTLTVSNMSPEDSSIYLCSVQPIQGGGNTIYFGEGSWLTVV.

This chain links TRBV7-3 with TRBJ2-2; possibly TRBD2 for D (5 bases). The germline CDR1 and CDR2 sequences are SGHTA and FQGTGA. V was pared by 2 bases and J by 2 bases, with 12 bases between. The CDR3 is made up of 16 amino acids. The CDR3 loop reads CASSLGGGINTGELFF. The CDR3 DNA is TGTGCCAGCAGCTTAGGCGGAGGAATAAACACCGGGGAGCTGTTTTTT. Using reference TRBV7-3 and TRBJ2-2 for the parts outside the CDR3, the full variable domain is GAGVSQTPSNKVTEKGKYVELRCDPISGHTALYWYRQSLGQGPEFLIYFQGTGAADDSGLPNDRFFAVRPEGSVSTLKIQRTERGDSAVYLCASSLGGGINTGELFFGEGSRLTVL.

This clonotype appeared once. The chain combines TRBV6-1 with TRBJ2-7; a possible D gene is TRBD2 (6 bases). The germline V and J ends were trimmed by 6 bases and 2 bases, with 20 bases remaining between them. The CDR3 spans 16 residues. Germline V gene lookup returns CDR1 MNHNS and CDR2 SASEGT. The DNA of the CDR3 is TGTGCCAGCAGCGAGTTGATGGGGCGGGGACCCTACGAGCAGTACTTC. Encoded protein: CASSELMGRGPYEQYF.

The CDR3 is CASSATPGQRSGYTF. The CDR3 DNA follows: TGTGCCAGCAGCGCGACTCCGGGACAGAGATCGGGCTACACCTTC. V gene TRBV7-8 combines with J gene TRBJ1-2; 7 nucleotides line up with TRBD1. J was trimmed by 8 bases and V by 5 bases; bases with no gene match: 14. The V gene's germline CDR1 is SGHVS and CDR2 FQNEAQ. There are 15 residues in the CDR3.

The sample holds many counts of this clonotype. This chain joins TRBV19 and TRBJ2-7; TRBD2 matches at 11 bases. V was clipped by 6 bases and J by 1 base; unmatched bases: 2. Germline V CDR1 and CDR2: LNHDA, SQIVND (reference sequence). The CDR3 loop spans 14 amino acids. CDR3 sequence reads: CASRTSGRSYEQYF. Here the CDR3 DNA reads TGTGCCAGTAGAACTAGCGGGAGATCCTACGAGCAGTACTTC.

V usage is TRBV5-5 and J usage is TRBJ1-5; maybe TRBD1 (5 bases). Germline lookup yields CDR1 SGHKS and CDR2 YYEKEE (reference sequence). V dropped 0 bases and J dropped 9 bases, with 13 bases sitting between them. This CDR3 is 14 amino acids long. The CDR3 protein is CASSLGGTQPPQHF. The CDR3 nucleotides are TGTGCCAGCAGCTTGGGTGGGACCCAGCCGCCCCAGCATTTT. The variable domain in full, completed from reference TRBV5-5 and TRBJ1-5, reads DAGVTQSPTHLIKTRGQQVTLRCSPISGHKSVSWYQQVLGQGPQFIFQYYEKEERGRGNFPDRFSARQFPNYSSELNVNALLLGDSALYLCASSLGGTQPPQHFGDGTRLSIL.

This clonotype was found many times. The J gene is TRBJ1-6, the V gene TRBV28; 7 bases match TRBD1. The CDR3 is made up of 18 amino acids. Germline V CDR1 and CDR2: MDHEN, SYDVKM. V was clipped by 5 bases and J by 0 bases; unmatched bases: 10. For the CDR3, the DNA is TGTGCCAGCAGTCTTCAGGGGGTGGAGAGCTCCTATAATTCACCCCTCCACTTT. Its protein is CASSLQGVESSYNSPLHF.

This clonotype has at least ten counts. The CDR3 region is CASSLTGSTNQPQHF. CDR3 nucleotides: TGCGCCAGCAGCTTGACAGGCTCAACGAATCAGCCCCAGCATTTT. The rearrangement links TRBV5-1 to TRBJ1-5, with D perhaps matching TRBD1 (5 bases). V was pared by 1 base and J by 4 bases, with 12 bases between. There are 15 residues in the CDR3. CDR1 is SGHRS and CDR2 is YFSETQ in the germline V gene. Using reference TRBV5-1 and TRBJ1-5 for the parts outside the CDR3, the full variable domain is KAGVTQTPRYLIKTRGQQVTLSCSPISGHRSVSWYQQTPGQGLQFLFEYFSETQRNKGNFPGRFSGRQFSNSRSEMNVSTLELGDSALYLCASSLTGSTNQPQHFGDGTRLSIL.

The chain recombines TRBV19 with TRBJ2-7; D could derive from TRBD1 or TRBD2 (5 bases each). Trimming left V 7 bases short and J 0 bases short, with 22 bases between. This CDR3 has 17 amino acids. Looked up from germline, CDR1 is LNHDA and CDR2 is SQIVND (reference sequence). DNA of the CDR3: TGTGCCAGTACCACCTTGGGAGTGTGGGGACGCTCCTACGAGCAGTACTTC. It is translated as CASTTLGVWGRSYEQYF.

This clonotype was counted at least ten times. V and J are TRBV30 and TRBJ2-7; 9 nucleotides line up with TRBD2. Germline loops: CDR1 GTSNPN, CDR2 SVGIG (reference sequence). V shed 5 bases, J shed 7 bases, and the junction held 15 bases outside the gene matches. This CDR3 is 15 amino acids long. CDR3 nucleotides: TGTGCCTGGGGGCCGAGATTAGCGGGAGTGGTTGAGCAGTACTTC. This translates into CAWGPRLAGVVEQYF.

The chain employs TRBV12-3 or TRBV12-4 and TRBJ1-5; perhaps TRBD1 as D (5 bases). There are 16 residues in the CDR3. The V end was cut by 5 bases, the J end by 0 bases, with 14 bases between. In DNA form, the CDR3 reads TGTGCCAGCAGTGTGGGGCACACTTATAGCAATCAGCCCCAGCATTTT. This translates into CASSVGHTYSNQPQHF.

V gene TRBV5-1 combines with J gene TRBJ2-7; D remains ambiguous. The V and J ends lost 0 bases and 6 bases respectively, with 10 bases between them. This CDR3 is 13 amino acids long. Germline V gene lookup returns CDR1 SGHRS and CDR2 YFSETQ. The CDR3 loop reads CASSLGGQLEQYF. The CDR3 DNA is TGCGCCAGCAGCTTGGGTGGGCAGCTCGAGCAGTACTTC.

The sample holds many counts of this clonotype. V usage is TRBV25-1 and J usage is TRBJ2-5; the match to TRBD1 covers 7 bases. From germline, CDR1 is MGHDK and CDR2 SYGVNS. The CDR3 has 15 amino acids. J was trimmed by 5 bases and V by 0 bases; bases with no gene match: 6. Here the CDR3 DNA reads TGTGCCAGCAGTGAATATACAGGGGCCGAGGAGACCCAGTACTTC. Protein: CASSEYTGAEETQYF.